The next 32 T cell receptor beta chains were all read from a single sample in a study of blood T cell repertoires in COVID-19. Here immunoSEQ multiplex PCR was the method, and the copy in TCRdb shows in-frame clones only, minus some. The sample contains over 200,000 clones, roughly 86% of which appear only once. Sequenced input: peripheral blood. The receptors here all came from a woman aged 50 to 60 with acute or convalescent COVID-19.

V and J are TRBV19 and TRBJ1-1; no reliable D call. This CDR3 has 14 amino acids. The V gene's germline CDR1 is LNHDA and CDR2 SQIVND (reference sequence). V was clipped by 3 bases and J by 5 bases, with 13 bases between them. The DNA of the CDR3 is TGTGCCAGTAGTATCGTCCTGGGCAGGACTGAAGCTTTCTTT. Encoded protein: CASSIVLGRTEAFF. Combining the CDR3 with reference TRBV19 and TRBJ1-1 gives the whole variable domain DGGITQSPKYLFRKEGQNVTLSCEQNLNHDAMYWYRQDPGQGLRLIYYSQIVNDFQKGDIAEGYSVSREKKESFPLTVTSAQKNPTAFYLCASSIVLGRTEAFFGQGTRLTVV.

V and J are TRBV12-3 or TRBV12-4 and TRBJ1-1; D call uncertain. CDR3 length: 13 residues. Trimming removed 1 base from V and 1 base from J, with 4 bases in between. The chain's CDR3 is CASSLVENTEAFF. As DNA, the CDR3 is TGTGCCAGCAGTTTAGTAGAGAACACTGAAGCTTTCTTT.

The V gene is TRBV5-4, the J gene TRBJ2-5; D remains unclear. The CDR3 runs to 13 residues. Looked up from germline, CDR1 is SGHNT and CDR2 is YYREEE (reference sequence). V lost 1 base to trimming and J lost 1 base, with 5 bases between them. The CDR3 DNA is TGTGCCAGCAGCTTGCCCAGCCAAGAGACCCAGTACTTC. This codes for CASSLPSQETQYF.

This chain connects TRBV7-2 to TRBJ2-1, with TRBD1 as a possible D gene (5 bases). Germline lookup yields CDR1 SGHTA and CDR2 FQGNSA. This CDR3 spans 12 amino acids. V dropped 1 base and J dropped 9 bases, with 7 bases sitting between them. As DNA, the CDR3 is TGTGCCAGCAGCTTAGACAGGAGTGAGCAGTTCTTC. Translation gives CASSLDRSEQFF. Looking up the rest from reference TRBV7-2 and TRBJ2-1 gives the full variable domain: GAGVSQSPSNKVTEKGKDVELRCDPISGHTALYWYRQSLGQGLEFLIYFQGNSAPDKSGLPSDRFSAERTGGSVSTLTIQRTQQEDSAVYLCASSLDRSEQFFGPGTRLTVL.

V and J are TRBV4-1 and TRBJ1-3, with a tentative D call TRBD1 (6 bases). CDR3 length: 14 residues. From germline, CDR1 is MGHRA and CDR2 YSYEKL. Trimming pared 4 bases from V and 9 bases from J, leaving 16 bases between. The CDR3 DNA sequence: TGCGCCAGCAGCCTACAGGGACCGTCAGGCACCATATATTTT. Amino acids: CASSLQGPSGTIYF.

The chain links TRBV11-3 to TRBJ1-1; no firm D call. Trimming pared 1 base from V and 4 bases from J, leaving 7 bases between. The germline gives CDR1 SGHNT, CDR2 YENEEA. This CDR3 spans 13 amino acids. The CDR3 DNA sequence: TGTGCCAGCAGCTTAGTCCGGGGCACTGAAGCTTTCTTT. Its protein is CASSLVRGTEAFF.

This chain connects TRBV10-3 to TRBJ2-5, with 11 bases lining up with TRBD1. The CDR3 is made up of 18 amino acids. Germline CDR1 reads ENHRY; CDR2 reads SYGVKD. Unmatched junction bases numbered 15, after V lost 4 bases and J lost 5 bases. CDR3 protein: CAISASGGTGGDKETQYF. The DNA of the CDR3 is TGTGCCATCAGTGCAAGCGGAGGGACAGGGGGGGATAAGGAGACCCAGTACTTC.

The rearrangement uses TRBV15 and TRBJ2-1, with 9 nucleotides matching TRBD1. V gave up 2 bases and J gave up 0 bases; unmatched junction bases: 2. This CDR3 region has 16 residues. Germline lookup yields CDR1 LNHNV and CDR2 YYDKDF (reference sequence). As DNA, the CDR3 is TGTGCCACCAGCAGATCGACAGGGGGCTCCTACAATGAGCAGTTCTTC. This codes for CATSRSTGGSYNEQFF.

This chain links TRBV27 with TRBJ2-3; 7 nucleotides line up with TRBD1. The germline CDR1 and CDR2 sequences are MNHEY and SMNVEV (reference sequence). With V trimmed by 8 bases and J by 3 bases, 5 bases remained unmatched. This CDR3 comprises 13 residues. The CDR3 loop reads CASVKQGTDTQYF. As DNA, the CDR3 is TGTGCCAGCGTGAAACAGGGGACAGATACGCAGTATTTT.

This chain connects TRBV29-1 to TRBJ1-5; 8 nucleotides align to TRBD1. The germline gives CDR1 SQVTM, CDR2 ANQGSEA. This CDR3 has 14 amino acids. Trimming cost V 4 bases and J 5 bases; bases outside gene matches: 7. CDR3 sequence (DNA): TGCAGCGTTGGGAATCAGGGGGCCCATCAGCCCCAGCATTTT. Its protein is CSVGNQGAHQPQHF.

The J gene is TRBJ1-6, the V gene TRBV5-6; no clear D. Trimming removed 5 bases at V and 9 bases at J, with 18 bases between. Germline V gene sequence: CDR1 SGHDT, CDR2 YYEEEE. The CDR3 is made up of 15 amino acids. The CDR3 DNA reads TGTGCCAGCAGTTCTGACAAAATGTTCACTTCACCCCTCCACTTT. Amino acids: CASSSDKMFTSPLHF.

J is TRBJ2-1 and V is TRBV5-5, with 12 bases identical to TRBD2. This CDR3 is 15 amino acids long. Germline V gene data show CDR1 as SGHKS and CDR2 as YYEKEE (reference sequence). Germline trimming cut 5 bases from V and 7 bases from J; bases unmatched to any gene: 7. The CDR3 nucleotides are TGTGCCAGCAGTACACTAGCGGGAGGCTTTAATGAGCAGTTCTTC. Residues: CASSTLAGGFNEQFF.

The genes are TRBV5-1 and TRBJ2-7; 7 positions match TRBD2. V was pared by 0 bases and J by 7 bases, with 10 bases of the junction left unmatched. The CDR3 is made up of 15 amino acids. CDR1 and CDR2 (germline): SGHRS, YFSETQ. CDR3 amino acids: CASSLVGGSLGEQYF. DNA of the CDR3: TGCGCCAGCAGCTTGGTCGGCGGGAGCCTTGGGGAGCAGTACTTC.

This chain joins TRBV9 and TRBJ2-4, with D unclear. CDR3 length: 13 residues. The germline V gene encodes CDR1 SGDLS and CDR2 YYNGEE. Trimming shortened V by 1 base and J by 4 bases, and 6 bases separated the two germline ends. In DNA, the CDR3 is TGTGCCAGCAGCGTAAACCAGAAAAACATTCAGTACTTC. Protein sequence: CASSVNQKNIQYF.

The chain joins TRBV19 to TRBJ1-3, with TRBD1 matching 7 bases. This CDR3 has 14 amino acids. With V trimmed by 7 bases and J by 6 bases, 9 bases remained unmatched. Germline assignment: CDR1 LNHDA and CDR2 SQIVND (reference sequence). CDR3 nucleotide sequence: TGTGCCAGTAAACTGACAGGGATCGAAAACACCATATATTTT. This translates into CASKLTGIENTIYF.

The chain employs TRBV3-1 (or the pseudogene TRBV3-2) and TRBJ1-2; D gene unclear. CDR1 is LGHDT, CDR2 YNNKEL, per germline (reference sequence). The CDR3 is 13 amino acids. V lost 2 bases and J 5 bases, leaving 9 bases between the germline ends. The CDR3, as DNA: TGTGCCAGCAGCCAACTCCCTATATATGGCTACACCTTC. Encoded protein: CASSQLPIYGYTF.

The sample holds one count of this clone. The chain carries TRBV18 and TRBJ2-2; tentatively, D is TRBD2 (5 bases). Trimming shortened V by 3 bases and J by 4 bases, and 12 bases separated the two germline ends. The CDR3 loop spans 15 amino acids. Germline lookup yields CDR1 KGHSH and CDR2 LQKENI. The CDR3 loop is CASSPHPGSTGELFF. CDR3 coding DNA: TGTGCCAGCTCACCCCACCCGGGGTCCACCGGGGAGCTGTTTTTT. Using reference TRBV18 and TRBJ2-2 for the parts outside the CDR3, the full variable domain is NAGVMQNPRHLVRRRGQEARLRCSPMKGHSHVYWYRQLPEEGLKFMVYLQKENIIDESGMPKERFSAEFPKEGPSILRIQQVVRGDSAAYFCASSPHPGSTGELFFGEGSRLTVL.

V gene TRBV7-2 combines with J gene TRBJ2-1; 7 bases agree with TRBD1. This CDR3 is built from 14 residues. V trimming: 3 bases; J trimming: 4 bases; junction bases outside the gene matches: 3. CDR1 and CDR2 (germline): SGHTA, FQGNSA. This CDR3 is CASSFRDRYNEQFF. The CDR3 bases are TGTGCCAGCAGCTTTCGGGACAGATACAATGAGCAGTTCTTC.

V is TRBV28 and J is TRBJ1-2; D is possibly TRBD1 (6 bases). There are 18 residues in the CDR3. Trimming took 3 bases from V and 3 from J, leaving 23 bases between them. Per germline, CDR1 MDHEN and CDR2 SYDVKM. This CDR3 is CASSFIDGLMRGYYGYTF. CDR3 bases: TGTGCCAGCAGTTTCATCGACGGGCTGATGAGGGGGTACTATGGCTACACCTTC.

V gene TRBV30 combines with J gene TRBJ2-2, with a weak D call TRBD1 (5 bases). In germline, CDR1 is GTSNPN, CDR2 SVGIG (reference sequence). The V end was cut by 6 bases, the J end by 6 bases, with 14 bases between. The CDR3 spans 13 residues. The CDR3: CACYQGPAGELFF. The CDR3 bases are TGTGCCTGCTACCAGGGTCCGGCCGGGGAGCTGTTTTTT.

J is TRBJ2-7 and V is TRBV27; D is uncertain. V dropped 6 bases and J dropped 2 bases, with 14 bases sitting between them. The V gene's germline CDR1 is MNHEY and CDR2 SMNVEV (reference sequence). CDR3 length: 14 amino acids. For the CDR3, the DNA is TGTGCCAGCAGGCGATTAGACACGACCTACGAGCAGTACTTC. Protein sequence: CASRRLDTTYEQYF.

The J gene is TRBJ2-3, the V gene TRBV9, with a weak D call TRBD1 (5 bases). CDR1 and CDR2 (germline): SGDLS, YYNGEE. The CDR3 runs 13 residues. The V gene lost 3 bases and the J gene lost 4 bases, with 9 bases spanning the gap. The DNA of the CDR3 is TGTGCCAGCAGCGCCCGGACATCAGATACGCAGTATTTT. Residues: CASSARTSDTQYF.

V is TRBV29-1 and J is TRBJ2-1, with D perhaps TRBD1 (6 bases). Germline values: CDR1 SQVTM, CDR2 ANQGSEA. V was pared by 2 bases and J by 4 bases, with 12 bases between. This CDR3 is 14 amino acids long. In DNA form, the CDR3 reads TGCAGCGTTGAACTATATAGGGGGTACAATGAGCAGTTCTTC. Its translation is CSVELYRGYNEQFF.

V is TRBV2 and J is TRBJ2-7; TRBD2 aligns across 11 bases. The CDR3 consists of 14 residues. CDR1 is SNHLY and CDR2 is FYNNEI in the germline V gene. Trimming cost V 6 bases and J 2 bases; bases outside gene matches: 3. The CDR3 bases are TGTGCCAGCAGCGGGACTAGCGGAACCTACGAGCAGTACTTC. Amino acids: CASSGTSGTYEQYF.

The J gene is TRBJ2-1, the V gene TRBV4-1; TRBD2 might be the D (6 bases). The CDR3 runs to 19 residues. V lost 5 bases, J lost 0 bases, and 23 bases lay in between. Germline loops: CDR1 MGHRA, CDR2 YSYEKL. The CDR3 here is CASSRRIPLAVSSYNEQFF. The CDR3 coding sequence is TGCGCCAGCAGCAGACGAATTCCCTTAGCGGTTAGCTCCTACAATGAGCAGTTCTTC.

The chain carries TRBV28 and TRBJ1-5; D possibly corresponds to TRBD1 (6 bases). Trimming shortened V by 0 bases and J by 1 base, and 28 bases separated the two germline ends. The germline gives CDR1 MDHEN, CDR2 SYDVKM. CDR3 length equals 22 residues. The chain's CDR3 is CASSLWVIRQGKRSGSNQPQHF. CDR3 bases: TGTGCCAGCAGTTTATGGGTGATCCGGCAGGGGAAAAGGTCAGGGAGCAATCAGCCCCAGCATTTT.

With regard to this clone: Compared with germline, one end of the junction differs, possibly owing to a read error. J is TRBJ2-5 and V is TRBV14; 7 nucleotides line up with TRBD2. The CDR3 is 13 amino acids. CDR1 SGHDN and CDR2 FVKESK come from the germline V gene. Here the CDR3 reads CASSPWAGENQYF. As DNA, the CDR3 is TGTGCCAGCAGCCCCTGGGCGGGGGAGAACCAGTACTTC.

V is TRBV4-3 and J is TRBJ2-7, with D possibly TRBD2 on 5 matching bases. The ends were cut back, 2 bases at V and 0 bases at J, with 8 bases in the middle. Germline V lookup: CDR1 LGHNA, CDR2 YSLEER. This CDR3 has 14 amino acids. The CDR3 region is CASSQPGVSYEQYF. CDR3 bases: TGCGCCAGCAGCCAACCCGGGGTCTCCTACGAGCAGTACTTC.

The chain recombines TRBV5-1 with TRBJ2-1; D unclear. This CDR3 is 12 amino acids long. V shed 0 bases and J shed 10 bases, with 8 bases lying between them. The germline gives CDR1 SGHRS, CDR2 YFSETQ. For the CDR3, the DNA is TGCGCCAGCAGCTTGGGCGGCCCGGAGCAGTTCTTC. This encodes CASSLGGPEQFF. The variable domain in full, completed from reference TRBV5-1 and TRBJ2-1, reads KAGVTQTPRYLIKTRGQQVTLSCSPISGHRSVSWYQQTPGQGLQFLFEYFSETQRNKGNFPGRFSGRQFSNSRSEMNVSTLELGDSALYLCASSLGGPEQFFGPGTRLTVL.

This chain joins TRBV2 and TRBJ2-1, with D perhaps matching TRBD1 (6 bases). The CDR3 sequence is 13 residues long. Germline V gene data show CDR1 as SNHLY and CDR2 as FYNNEI. V lost 7 bases and J 8 bases, leaving 15 bases between the germline ends. The CDR3 protein is CASTPGTIDEQFF. CDR3 nucleotides: TGTGCCAGCACCCCTGGGACAATCGATGAGCAGTTCTTC. The full variable domain, with the rest looked up from reference TRBV2 and TRBJ2-1, is EPEVTQTPSHQVTQMGQEVILRCVPISNHLYFYWYRQILGQKVEFLVSFYNNEISEKSEIFDDQFSVERPDGSNFTLKIRSTKLEDSAMYFCASTPGTIDEQFFGPGTRLTVL.

V is TRBV14 and J is TRBJ2-5; D is unclear. Germline V gene sequence: CDR1 SGHDN, CDR2 FVKESK. Trimming took 0 bases from V and 7 from J, leaving 9 bases between them. This CDR3 has 13 residues. The CDR3, as DNA: TGTGCCAGCAGCCAAGATTCGGCGGTGACCCAGTACTTC. Encoded protein: CASSQDSAVTQYF.

The CDR3: CASSPGQGEEPQHF. The CDR3 DNA reads TGTGCCAGTAGCCCGGGACAGGGTGAGGAGCCCCAGCATTTT. V and J are TRBV19 and TRBJ1-5, with 9 nucleotides matching TRBD1. V shed 6 bases, J shed 8 bases, and the junction held 8 bases outside the gene matches. The CDR3 covers 14 residues. Germline V CDR1 and CDR2: LNHDA, SQIVND (reference sequence).